One sample yielded the 7 T cell receptor beta chains listed below, sequenced in a study of T cells after yellow fever vaccination. Each CDR3 protein gets one entry after TCRdb re-called the 5' RACE reads with MiXCR. Among roughly 500,000 distinct CDR3 sequences listed, roughly a fifth were seen once. The sequenced sample was PBMCs, obtained 15 days after the yellow fever booster vaccination. The receptors come from a man in his thirties or forties who received the YFV17D yellow fever vaccine.

This clonotype was counted only a few times. This chain uses TRBV12-3 or TRBV12-4 with TRBJ2-2, with TRBD1 identical over 8 bases. Trimming cost V 5 bases and J 7 bases; bases outside gene matches: 9. The CDR3 covers 15 residues. In DNA, the CDR3 is TGTGCCAGCAGTCCTGGGACAGGTCATGGCGGGGAGCTGTTTTTT. Translated: CASSPGTGHGGELFF.

This chain links TRBV6-5 with TRBJ2-7; the D is unclear. The CDR3 spans 15 residues. The germline gives CDR1 MNHEY, CDR2 SVGAGI. V was trimmed by 0 bases and J by 2 bases, leaving 11 bases between them. CDR3 in DNA: TGTGCCAGCAGTTACTCGAACATGGGAACCTACGAGCAGTACTTC. It is translated as CASSYSNMGTYEQYF.

The genes are TRBV5-1 and TRBJ2-3; 9 nucleotides match TRBD2. The junction had 10 bases not matched to a gene; V was cut back by 2 bases and J by 6 bases. CDR1 and CDR2 from the germline V gene are SGHRS and YFSETQ. There are 16 residues in the CDR3. CDR3 in DNA: TGCGCCAGCAGCTTATCTTCTAGCGGGATTGGGGATACGCAGTATTTT. It specifies CASSLSSSGIGDTQYF.

The genes are TRBV20-1 and TRBJ2-4; TRBD1 matches 7 bases. V trimming: 5 bases; J trimming: 0 bases; junction bases outside the gene matches: 4. This CDR3 has 14 residues. The V gene's germline CDR1 is DFQATT and CDR2 SNEGSKA (reference sequence). The CDR3: CSAATGVAKNIQYF. CDR3 sequence (DNA): TGCAGTGCTGCCACAGGGGTAGCCAAAAACATTCAGTACTTC.

This chain links TRBV9 with TRBJ2-5, with D maybe TRBD2 (6 bases). Deletions cut 2 bases from V and 0 bases from J, with 8 bases between. CDR3 length: 14 residues. Germline V gene data show CDR1 as SGDLS and CDR2 as YYNGEE. The CDR3 DNA reads as TGTGCCAGCAGCGTCGGCGGGGACCAAGAGACCCAGTACTTC. Translating it yields CASSVGGDQETQYF.

V gene TRBV5-5 combines with J gene TRBJ2-2; 12 nucleotides line up with TRBD2. The CDR3 has 17 residues. Looked up from germline, CDR1 is SGHKS and CDR2 is YYEKEE (reference sequence). V shed 2 bases and J 5 bases; nucleotides not matched to a gene: 7. For the CDR3, the DNA is TGTGCCAGCAGCTTTCCGGGACTAGCGGGTTCAACCGGGGAGCTGTTTTTT. Translation gives CASSFPGLAGSTGELFF.

The CDR3 region has the DNA TGTGCCAGCAGTTACTCGGGGACAGGGCTTCAAGAGACCCAGTACTTC. Amino acids: CASSYSGTGLQETQYF. The chain links TRBV6-5 to TRBJ2-5, with 9 bases lining up with TRBD1. V lost 0 bases, J lost 2 bases, and 4 bases stayed unmatched. This CDR3 spans 16 amino acids. Germline V gives CDR1 MNHEY, CDR2 SVGAGI.